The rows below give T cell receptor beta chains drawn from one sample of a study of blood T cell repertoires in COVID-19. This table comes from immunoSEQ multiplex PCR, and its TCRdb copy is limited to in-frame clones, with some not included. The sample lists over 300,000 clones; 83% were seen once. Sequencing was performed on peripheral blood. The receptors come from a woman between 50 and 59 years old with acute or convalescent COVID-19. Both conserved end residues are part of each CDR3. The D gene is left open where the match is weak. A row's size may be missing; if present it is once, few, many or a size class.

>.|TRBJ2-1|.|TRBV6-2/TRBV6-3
CASSVRVEQFF
TGTGCCAGCAGTGTACGCGTTGAGCAGTTCTTC
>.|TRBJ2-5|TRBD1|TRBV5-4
CASSLGTGTAQETQYF
TGTGCCAGCAGCTTGGGGACAGGGACGGCTCAAGAGACCCAGTACTTC
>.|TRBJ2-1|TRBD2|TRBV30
CAWSLPSGRNEQFF
TGTGCCTGGAGTCTCCCCAGCGGGAGGAATGAGCAGTTCTTC
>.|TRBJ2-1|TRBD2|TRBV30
CAWSVRAGAGNEQFF
TGTGCCTGGAGTGTAAGGGCGGGAGCGGGGAATGAGCAGTTCTTC
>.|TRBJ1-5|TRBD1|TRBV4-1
CASSLTGPNQPQHF
TGCGCCAGCAGCCTGACAGGGCCCAATCAGCCCCAGCATTTT
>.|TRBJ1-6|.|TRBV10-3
CAITRDLNSPLHF
TGTGCCATCACCCGGGATCTAAATTCACCCCTCCACTTT
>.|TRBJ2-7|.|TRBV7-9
CASSLGTIDEQYF
TGTGCCAGCAGCTTAGGCACTATCGACGAGCAGTACTTC
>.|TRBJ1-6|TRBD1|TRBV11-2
CASSPMDRGLGNSPLHF
TGTGCCAGCAGCCCAATGGACAGGGGGCTAGGAAATTCACCCCTCCACTTT
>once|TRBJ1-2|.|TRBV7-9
CASSPSGGGPVYGYTF
TGTGCCAGCAGCCCCTCCGGTGGAGGTCCCGTCTATGGCTACACCTTC
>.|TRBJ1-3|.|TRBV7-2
CASSPSSGNTIYF
TGTGCCAGCAGCCCCAGCTCTGGAAACACCATATATTTT
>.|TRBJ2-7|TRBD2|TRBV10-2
CASAEIGTSGPNEQYF
TGCGCCAGCGCAGAAATAGGGACTAGCGGGCCCAACGAGCAGTACTTC
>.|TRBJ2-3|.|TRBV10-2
CASRGNTDTQYF
TGCGCCAGCCGGGGGAACACAGATACGCAGTATTTT
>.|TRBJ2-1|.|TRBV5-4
CASSLGGLSSYNEQFF
TGTGCCAGCAGCTTGGGGGGACTCAGCTCCTACAATGAGCAGTTCTTC
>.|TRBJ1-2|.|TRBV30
CAGGAYYTF
TGTGCCGGAGGGGCCTACTACACCTTC
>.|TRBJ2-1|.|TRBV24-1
CATSDSGPGTYNEQFF
TGTGCCACCAGTGATTCAGGGCCGGGGACTTACAATGAGCAGTTCTTC
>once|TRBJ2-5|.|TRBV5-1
CASSPRGAGETQYF
TGCGCCAGCAGCCCACGAGGGGCGGGGGAGACCCAGTACTTC
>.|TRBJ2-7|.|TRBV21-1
CASSSGLAASREQYF
TGTGCCAGCAGCTCAGGACTAGCGGCCTCCCGGGAGCAGTACTTC
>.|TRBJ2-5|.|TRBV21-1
CASVDPSGSGRETQYF
TGTGCCAGCGTCGACCCCAGCGGGAGTGGGAGAGAGACCCAGTACTTC
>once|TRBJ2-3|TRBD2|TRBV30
CAWRPSGSTDTQYF
TGTGCCTGGAGGCCTAGCGGGTCCACAGATACGCAGTATTTT
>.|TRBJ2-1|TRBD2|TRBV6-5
CASSYSLAGYNEQFF
TGTGCCAGCAGTTACTCTCTAGCGGGGTACAATGAGCAGTTCTTC
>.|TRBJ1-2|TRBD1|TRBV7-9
CASSLTGQGAFGYTF
TGTGCCAGCAGCCTCACGGGACAGGGGGCGTTTGGCTACACCTTC
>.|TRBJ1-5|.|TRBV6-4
CASSAETGQPQHF
TGTGCCAGCAGTGCAGAAACGGGGCAGCCCCAGCATTTT
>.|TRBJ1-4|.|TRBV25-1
CASSDQGEKLFF
TGTGCCAGCAGTGATCAGGGCGAAAAACTGTTTTTT
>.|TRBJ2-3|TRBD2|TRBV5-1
CASSWTSGGAKDTQYF
TGCGCCAGCAGCTGGACTAGCGGGGGGGCCAAGGATACGCAGTATTTT
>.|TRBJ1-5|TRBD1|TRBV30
CAWTHGQGHQPQHF
TGTGCCTGGACCCACGGACAGGGGCATCAGCCCCAGCATTTT
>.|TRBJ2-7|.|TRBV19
CASNRADSYEQYF
TGTGCCAGTAACAGGGCAGACTCCTACGAGCAGTACTTC
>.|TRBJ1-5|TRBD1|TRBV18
CASSLDRVDQPQHF
TGTGCCAGCTCACTAGACAGGGTGGATCAGCCCCAGCATTTT
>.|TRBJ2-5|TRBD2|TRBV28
CASSSGGTNEETQYF
TGTGCCAGCAGTTCAGGCGGGACTAACGAAGAGACCCAGTACTTC
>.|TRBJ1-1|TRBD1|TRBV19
CASSGPGQGYTEAFF
TGTGCCAGTAGTGGTCCGGGACAGGGGTACACTGAAGCTTTCTTT
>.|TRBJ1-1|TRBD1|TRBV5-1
CASSLGRGTEAFF
TGCGCCAGCAGCTTGGGCAGGGGGACTGAAGCTTTCTTT
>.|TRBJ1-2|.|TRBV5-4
CASSLTGLDGYTF
TGTGCCAGCAGCTTGACAGGGCTTGATGGCTACACCTTC
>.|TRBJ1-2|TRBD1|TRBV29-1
CSVERDSYGYTF
TGCAGCGTTGAAAGGGACAGTTATGGCTACACCTTC
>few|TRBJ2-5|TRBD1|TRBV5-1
CASSHDRGLEETQYF
TGCGCCAGCAGCCACGACAGGGGGCTAGAGGAGACCCAGTACTTC
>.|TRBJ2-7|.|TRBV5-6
CASSLSGRSSYEQYF
TGTGCCAGCAGCTTATCAGGGAGGAGCTCCTACGAGCAGTACTTC
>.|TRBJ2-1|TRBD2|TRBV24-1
CATSDALAGAKEQFF
TGTGCCACCAGCGACGCACTAGCGGGAGCCAAAGAGCAGTTCTTC
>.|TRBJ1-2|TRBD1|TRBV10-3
CATGQGSGNYGYTF
TGTGCCACAGGACAGGGGTCTGGTAACTATGGCTACACCTTC
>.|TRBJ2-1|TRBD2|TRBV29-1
CSAQTAGGSYNEQFF
TGCAGCGCCCAGACGGCGGGGGGCTCCTACAATGAGCAGTTCTTC
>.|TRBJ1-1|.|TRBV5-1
CASKGEGMNTEAFF
TGCGCCAGCAAAGGAGAGGGAATGAACACTGAAGCTTTCTTT
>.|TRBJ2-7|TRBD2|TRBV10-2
CASGGTSGTYEQYF
TGCGCCAGCGGAGGGACTAGCGGAACTTACGAGCAGTACTTC
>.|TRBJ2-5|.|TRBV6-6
CASSPVMEETQYF
TGTGCCAGCAGTCCAGTAATGGAGGAGACCCAGTACTTC
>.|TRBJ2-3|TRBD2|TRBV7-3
CASSPGTSFTDTQYF
TGTGCCAGCAGCCCCGGGACTAGCTTTACAGATACGCAGTATTTT
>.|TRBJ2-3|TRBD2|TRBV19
CASSTSPLLAGRGTDTQYF
TGTGCCAGTAGTACCTCCCCTCTCTTAGCGGGAAGGGGTACAGATACGCAGTATTTT
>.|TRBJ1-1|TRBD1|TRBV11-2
CASSSYRGRNTEAFF
TGTGCCAGCAGCTCGTACAGGGGGCGGAACACTGAAGCTTTCTTT
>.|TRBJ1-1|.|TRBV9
CASSVGGEQMNTEAFF
TGTGCCAGCAGCGTAGGGGGGGAGCAAATGAACACTGAAGCTTTCTTT
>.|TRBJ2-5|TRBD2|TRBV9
CASSPGLAGETQYF
TGTGCCAGCAGCCCAGGACTAGCGGGAGAGACCCAGTACTTC